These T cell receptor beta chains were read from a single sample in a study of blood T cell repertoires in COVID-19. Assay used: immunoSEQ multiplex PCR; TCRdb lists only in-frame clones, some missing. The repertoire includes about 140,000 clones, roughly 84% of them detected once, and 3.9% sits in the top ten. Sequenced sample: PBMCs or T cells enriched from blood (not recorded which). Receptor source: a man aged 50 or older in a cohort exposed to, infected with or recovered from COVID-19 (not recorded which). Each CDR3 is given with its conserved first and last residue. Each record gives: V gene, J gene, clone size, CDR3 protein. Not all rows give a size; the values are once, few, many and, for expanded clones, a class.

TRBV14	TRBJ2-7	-	CASSHKGTSSYEQYF
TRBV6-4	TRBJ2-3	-	CASSDFGLAGDTQYF
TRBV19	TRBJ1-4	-	CASSMLSPRGEKLFF
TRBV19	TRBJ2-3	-	CASSGGRGSTDTQYF
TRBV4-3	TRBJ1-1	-	CASSQDLQVEAFF
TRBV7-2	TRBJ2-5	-	CASSRDNQETQYF
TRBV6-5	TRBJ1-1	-	CASRYLEGTEAFF
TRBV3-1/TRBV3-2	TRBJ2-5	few	CASSQGLVGGETQYF
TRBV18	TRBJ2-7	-	CASSPEGREQYF
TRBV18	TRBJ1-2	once	CASSPATLKTYGYTF
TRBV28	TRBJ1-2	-	CASSPMDRENYGYTF
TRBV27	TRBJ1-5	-	CASSFLGAHQPQHF
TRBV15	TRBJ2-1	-	CATSRVRARGLYNEQFF
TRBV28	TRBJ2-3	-	CASSPKTGTGDTQYF
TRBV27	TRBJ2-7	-	CASGGFYEQYF
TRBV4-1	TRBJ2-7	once	CASSQVGLAGYEQYF